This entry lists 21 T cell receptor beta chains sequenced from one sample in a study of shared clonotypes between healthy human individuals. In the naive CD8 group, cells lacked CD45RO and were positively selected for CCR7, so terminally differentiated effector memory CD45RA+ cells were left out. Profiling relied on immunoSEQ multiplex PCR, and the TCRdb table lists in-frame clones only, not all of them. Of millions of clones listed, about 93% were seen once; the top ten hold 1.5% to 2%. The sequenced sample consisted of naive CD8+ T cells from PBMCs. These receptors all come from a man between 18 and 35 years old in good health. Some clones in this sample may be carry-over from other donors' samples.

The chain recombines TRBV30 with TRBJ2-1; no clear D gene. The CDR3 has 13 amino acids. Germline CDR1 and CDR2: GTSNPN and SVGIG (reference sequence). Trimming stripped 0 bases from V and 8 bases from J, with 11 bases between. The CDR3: CAWSVRGTYEQFF. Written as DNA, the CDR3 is TGTGCCTGGAGTGTACGAGGTACTTATGAGCAGTTCTTC.

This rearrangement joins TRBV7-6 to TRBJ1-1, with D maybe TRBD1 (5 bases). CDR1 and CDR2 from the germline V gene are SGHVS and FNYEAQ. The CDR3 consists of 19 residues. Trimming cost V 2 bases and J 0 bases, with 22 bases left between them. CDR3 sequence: CASSLPRHLTTDMNTEAFF. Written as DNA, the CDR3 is TGTGCCAGCAGCTTACCCCGACACCTCACGACAGACATGAACACTGAAGCTTTCTTT. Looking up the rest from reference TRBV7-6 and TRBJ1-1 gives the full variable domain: GAGVSQSPRYKVTKRGQDVALRCDPISGHVSLYWYRQALGQGPEFLTYFNYEAQQDKSGLPNDRFSAERPEGSISTLTIQRTEQRDSAMYRCASSLPRHLTTDMNTEAFFGQGTRLTVV.

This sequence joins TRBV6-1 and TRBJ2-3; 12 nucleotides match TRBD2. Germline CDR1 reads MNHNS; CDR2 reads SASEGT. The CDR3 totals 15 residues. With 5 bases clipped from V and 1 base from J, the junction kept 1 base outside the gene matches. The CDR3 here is CASSRTSGGTDTQYF. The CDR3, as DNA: TGTGCCAGCAGTAGGACTAGCGGGGGCACAGATACGCAGTATTTT.

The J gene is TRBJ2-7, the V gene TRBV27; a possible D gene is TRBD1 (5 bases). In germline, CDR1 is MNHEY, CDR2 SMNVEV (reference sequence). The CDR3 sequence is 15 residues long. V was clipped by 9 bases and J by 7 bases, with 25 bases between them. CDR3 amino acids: CASGPPGWFLGEQYF. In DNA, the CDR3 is TGTGCCAGTGGGCCCCCAGGGTGGTTTCTGGGGGAGCAGTACTTC.

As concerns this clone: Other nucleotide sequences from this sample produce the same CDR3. The CDR3 reads CASSGREQYF. The CDR3 DNA follows: TGTGCCAGCAGTGGCCGCGAGCAGTACTTC. The chain couples TRBV2 to TRBJ2-7; D is uncertain. V dropped 4 bases and J dropped 6 bases, with 4 bases sitting between them. Germline-derived CDR1 and CDR2 are SNHLY and FYNNEI. The CDR3 spans 10 residues.

DNA for the CDR3: TGTGCCAGCAGCGTATCTAGCGGGGGGTTCTACGAGCAGTACTTC. This gives the protein CASSVSSGGFYEQYF. This sequence joins TRBV9 and TRBJ2-7; 11 bases map to TRBD2. Germline CDR1 and CDR2: SGDLS and YYNGEE. The CDR3 is 15 amino acids. V trimming: 1 base; J trimming: 3 bases; junction bases outside the gene matches: 3.

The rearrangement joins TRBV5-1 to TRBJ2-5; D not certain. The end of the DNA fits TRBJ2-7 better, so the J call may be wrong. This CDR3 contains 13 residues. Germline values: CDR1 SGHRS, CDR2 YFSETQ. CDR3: CASGPRGAYEQYF. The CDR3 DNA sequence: TGCGCCAGCGGCCCCCGTGGCGCGTACGAGCAGTACTTC.

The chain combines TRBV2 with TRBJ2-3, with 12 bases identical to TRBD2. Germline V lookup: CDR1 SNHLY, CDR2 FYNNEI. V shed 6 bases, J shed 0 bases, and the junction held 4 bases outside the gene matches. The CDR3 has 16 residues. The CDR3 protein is CASRLAGGASTDTQYF. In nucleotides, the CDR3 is TGTGCCAGCAGACTAGCGGGAGGAGCTAGCACAGATACGCAGTATTTT.

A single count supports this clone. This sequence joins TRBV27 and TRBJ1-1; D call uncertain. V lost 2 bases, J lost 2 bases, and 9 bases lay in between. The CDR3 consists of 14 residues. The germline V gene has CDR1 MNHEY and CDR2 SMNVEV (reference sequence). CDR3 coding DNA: TGTGCCAGCAGTTTAACTCCGGACAACACTGAAGCTTTCTTT. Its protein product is CASSLTPDNTEAFF.

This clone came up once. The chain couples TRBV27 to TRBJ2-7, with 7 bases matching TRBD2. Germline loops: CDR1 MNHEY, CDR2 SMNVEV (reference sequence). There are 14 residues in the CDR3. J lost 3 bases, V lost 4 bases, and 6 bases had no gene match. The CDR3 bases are TGTGCCAGCAGTTACGGGGACTACCGCTACGAGCAGTACTTC. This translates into CASSYGDYRYEQYF.

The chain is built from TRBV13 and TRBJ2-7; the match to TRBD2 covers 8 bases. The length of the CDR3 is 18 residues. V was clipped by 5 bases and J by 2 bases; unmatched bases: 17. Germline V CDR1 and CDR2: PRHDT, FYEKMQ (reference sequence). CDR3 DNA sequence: TGTGCCAGCAGCCTCGGACTAGCAGGGACCGGTTTAGCCTACGAGCAGTACTTC. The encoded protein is CASSLGLAGTGLAYEQYF.

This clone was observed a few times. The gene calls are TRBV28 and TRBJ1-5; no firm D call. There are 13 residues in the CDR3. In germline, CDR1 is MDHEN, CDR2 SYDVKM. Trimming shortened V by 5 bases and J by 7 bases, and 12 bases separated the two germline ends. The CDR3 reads CASSPIGWQPQHF. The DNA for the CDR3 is TGTGCCAGCAGTCCTATCGGTTGGCAGCCCCAGCATTTT. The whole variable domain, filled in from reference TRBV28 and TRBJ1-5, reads DVKVTQSSRYLVKRTGEKVFLECVQDMDHENMFWYRQDPGLGLRLIYFSYDVKMKEKGDIPEGYSVSREKKERFSLILESASTNQTSMYLCASSPIGWQPQHFGDGTRLSIL.

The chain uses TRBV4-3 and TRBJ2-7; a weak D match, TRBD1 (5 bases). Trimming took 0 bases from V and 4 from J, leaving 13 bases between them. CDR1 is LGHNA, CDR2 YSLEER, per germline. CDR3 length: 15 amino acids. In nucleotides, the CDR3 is TGCGCCAGCAGCCAAGATCGAGGACACAGGTACGAGCAGTACTTC. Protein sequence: CASSQDRGHRYEQYF.

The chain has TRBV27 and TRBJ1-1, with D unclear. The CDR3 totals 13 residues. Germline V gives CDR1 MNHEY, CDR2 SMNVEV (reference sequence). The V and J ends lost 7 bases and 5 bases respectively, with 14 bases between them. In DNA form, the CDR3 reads TGTGCCAGCACCACGGGAGGAGGAACTGAAGCTTTCTTT. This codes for CASTTGGGTEAFF.

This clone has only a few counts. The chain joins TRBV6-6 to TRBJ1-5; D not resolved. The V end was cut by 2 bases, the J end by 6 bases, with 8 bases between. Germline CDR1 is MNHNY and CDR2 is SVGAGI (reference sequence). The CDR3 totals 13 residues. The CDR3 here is CASSYGLGQPQHF. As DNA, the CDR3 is TGTGCCAGCAGTTACGGGCTCGGTCAGCCCCAGCATTTT.

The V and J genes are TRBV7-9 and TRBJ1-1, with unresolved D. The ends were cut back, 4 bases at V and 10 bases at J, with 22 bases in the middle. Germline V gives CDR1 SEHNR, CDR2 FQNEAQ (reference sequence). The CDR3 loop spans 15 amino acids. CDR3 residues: CASSSLAAQTSGAFF. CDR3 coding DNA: TGTGCCAGCAGCTCCCTAGCGGCCCAAACATCGGGAGCTTTCTTT.

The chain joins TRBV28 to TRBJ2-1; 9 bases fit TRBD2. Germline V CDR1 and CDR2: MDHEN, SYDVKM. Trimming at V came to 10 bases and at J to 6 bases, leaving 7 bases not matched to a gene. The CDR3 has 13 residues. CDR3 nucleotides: TGTGCCACTAGATGGCGGGAGGGCAATGAGCAGTTCTTC. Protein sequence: CATRWREGNEQFF.

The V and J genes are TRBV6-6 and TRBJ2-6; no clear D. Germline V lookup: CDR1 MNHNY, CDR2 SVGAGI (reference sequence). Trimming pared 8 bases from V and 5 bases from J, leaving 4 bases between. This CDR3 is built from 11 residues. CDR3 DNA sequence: TGTGCCAGCCGGAGGGCCAACGTCCTGACTTTC. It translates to CASRRANVLTF.

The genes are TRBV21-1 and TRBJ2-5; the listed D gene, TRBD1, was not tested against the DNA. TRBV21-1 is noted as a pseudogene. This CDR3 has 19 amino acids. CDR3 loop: CASSESPPRDREGEETQYF. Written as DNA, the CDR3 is TGTGCCAGCAGCGAAAGCCCTCCAAGGGACAGGGAAGGGGAAGAGACCCAGTACTTC.

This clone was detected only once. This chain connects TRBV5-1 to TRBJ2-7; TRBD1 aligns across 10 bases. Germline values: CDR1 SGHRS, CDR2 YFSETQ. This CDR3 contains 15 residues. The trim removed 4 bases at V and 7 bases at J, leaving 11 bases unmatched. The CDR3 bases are TGCGCCAGCAGCGATAGGACAGGGGGTCTTTCTGAGCAGTACTTC. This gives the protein CASSDRTGGLSEQYF.

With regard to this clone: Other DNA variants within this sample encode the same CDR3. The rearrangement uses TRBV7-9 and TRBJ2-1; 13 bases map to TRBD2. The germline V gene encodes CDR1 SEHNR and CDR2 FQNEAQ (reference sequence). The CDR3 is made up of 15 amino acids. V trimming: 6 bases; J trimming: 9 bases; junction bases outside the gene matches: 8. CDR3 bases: TGTGCCAGCAGTCTACTAGCGGGAGGGCCCAGTGAGCAGTTCTTC. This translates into CASSLLAGGPSEQFF.